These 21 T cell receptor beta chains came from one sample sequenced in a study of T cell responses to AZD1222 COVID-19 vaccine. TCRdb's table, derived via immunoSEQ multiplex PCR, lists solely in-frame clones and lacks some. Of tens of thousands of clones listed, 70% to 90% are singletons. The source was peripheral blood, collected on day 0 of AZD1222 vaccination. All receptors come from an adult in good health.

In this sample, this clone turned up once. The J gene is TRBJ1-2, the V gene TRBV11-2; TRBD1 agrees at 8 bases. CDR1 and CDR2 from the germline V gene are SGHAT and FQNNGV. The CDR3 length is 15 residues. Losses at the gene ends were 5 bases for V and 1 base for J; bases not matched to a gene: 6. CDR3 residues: CASSIGQGFNYGYTF. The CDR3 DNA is TGTGCCAGCAGCATCGGACAGGGCTTTAACTATGGCTACACCTTC.

The CDR3 reads CASRYDRGLSPQHF. The DNA of the CDR3 is TGTGCCAGCAGATACGACAGGGGTCTATCGCCCCAGCATTTT. The genes are TRBV2 and TRBJ1-5; TRBD1 aligns across 8 bases. CDR1 and CDR2 (germline): SNHLY, FYNNEI. This CDR3 region has 14 residues. The V segment lost 6 bases and the J segment 9 bases; nucleotides outside the gene matches: 10.

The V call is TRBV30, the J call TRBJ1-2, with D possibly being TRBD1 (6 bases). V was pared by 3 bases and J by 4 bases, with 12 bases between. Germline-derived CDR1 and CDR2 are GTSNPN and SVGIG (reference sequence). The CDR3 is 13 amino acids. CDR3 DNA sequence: TGTGCCTGGAGGTCCGGGACACCCTATGGCTACACCTTC. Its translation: CAWRSGTPYGYTF.

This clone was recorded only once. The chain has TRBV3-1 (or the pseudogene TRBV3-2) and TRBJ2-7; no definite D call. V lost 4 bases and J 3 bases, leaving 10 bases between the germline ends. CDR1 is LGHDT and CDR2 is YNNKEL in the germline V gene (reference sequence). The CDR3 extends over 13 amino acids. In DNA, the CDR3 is TGTGCCAGCAGCCGGCAAGGGATCTACGAGCAGTACTTC. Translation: CASSRQGIYEQYF.

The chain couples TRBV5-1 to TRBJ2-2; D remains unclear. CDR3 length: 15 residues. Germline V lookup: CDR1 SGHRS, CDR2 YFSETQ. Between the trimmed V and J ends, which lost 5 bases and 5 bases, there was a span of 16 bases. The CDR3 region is CASRTVTTETGELFF. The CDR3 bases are TGCGCCAGCAGGACTGTTACGACCGAAACCGGGGAGCTGTTTTTT.

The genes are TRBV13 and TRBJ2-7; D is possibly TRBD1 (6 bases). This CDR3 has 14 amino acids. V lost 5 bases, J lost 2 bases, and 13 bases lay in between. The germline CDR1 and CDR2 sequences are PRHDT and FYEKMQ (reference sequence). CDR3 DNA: TGTGCCAGCAGCCCCACAGGGTACACCTACGAGCAGTACTTC. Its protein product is CASSPTGYTYEQYF.

CDR3 sequence: CASSLGQAWDTIYF. The CDR3 nucleotides read TGTGCCAGCAGCTTGGGACAGGCCTGGGACACCATATATTTT. This chain joins TRBV5-5 and TRBJ1-3; tentatively, D is TRBD1 (6 bases). This CDR3 region has 14 residues. Trimming removed 0 bases from V and 8 bases from J, with 12 bases in between. Germline V gene sequence: CDR1 SGHKS, CDR2 YYEKEE (reference sequence).

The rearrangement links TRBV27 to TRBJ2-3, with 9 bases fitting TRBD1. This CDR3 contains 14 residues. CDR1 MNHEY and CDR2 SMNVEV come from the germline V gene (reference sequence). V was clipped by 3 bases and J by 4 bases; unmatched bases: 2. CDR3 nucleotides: TGTGCCAGCAGTTTCCGGACAGGGGCAGATACGCAGTATTTT. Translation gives CASSFRTGADTQYF.

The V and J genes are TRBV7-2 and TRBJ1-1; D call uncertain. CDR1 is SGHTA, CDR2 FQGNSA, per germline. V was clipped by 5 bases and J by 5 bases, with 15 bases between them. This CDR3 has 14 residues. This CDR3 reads CASSLSRQATEAFF. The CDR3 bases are TGTGCCAGCAGCCTCTCCAGACAAGCGACTGAAGCTTTCTTT.

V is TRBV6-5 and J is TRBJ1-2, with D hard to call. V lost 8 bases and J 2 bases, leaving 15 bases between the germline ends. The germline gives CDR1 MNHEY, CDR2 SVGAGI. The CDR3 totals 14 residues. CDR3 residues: CASELDRTNYGYTF. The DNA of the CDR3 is TGTGCCAGCGAACTGGACCGCACGAACTATGGCTACACCTTC.

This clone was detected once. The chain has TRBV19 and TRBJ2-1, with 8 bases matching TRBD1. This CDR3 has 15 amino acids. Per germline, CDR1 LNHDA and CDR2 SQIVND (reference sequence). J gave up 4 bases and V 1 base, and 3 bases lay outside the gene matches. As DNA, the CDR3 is TGTGCCAGTAGTATAGGAGGACAGGGATACAATGAGCAGTTCTTC. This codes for CASSIGGQGYNEQFF.

The CDR3 protein is CASSTSGSMTGELFF. The CDR3 DNA follows: TGCGCCAGCAGTACTAGCGGGAGTATGACCGGGGAGCTGTTTTTT. This chain links TRBV5-1 with TRBJ2-2; 11 nucleotides match TRBD2. The CDR3 covers 15 residues. V trimming: 5 bases; J trimming: 5 bases; junction bases outside the gene matches: 5. CDR1 is SGHRS and CDR2 is YFSETQ in the germline V gene.

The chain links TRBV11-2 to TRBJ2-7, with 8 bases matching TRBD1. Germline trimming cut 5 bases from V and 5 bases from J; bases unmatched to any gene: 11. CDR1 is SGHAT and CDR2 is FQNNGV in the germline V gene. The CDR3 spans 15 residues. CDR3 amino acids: CASSPSQGARHEQYF. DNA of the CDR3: TGTGCCAGCAGCCCCTCGCAGGGGGCGCGACACGAGCAGTACTTC.

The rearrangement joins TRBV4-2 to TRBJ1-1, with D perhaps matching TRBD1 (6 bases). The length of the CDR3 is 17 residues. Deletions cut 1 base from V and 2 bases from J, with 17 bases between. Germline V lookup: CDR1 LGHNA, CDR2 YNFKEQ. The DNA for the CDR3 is TGTGCCAGCAGCCAAGGGCCCCGCTTAGGGGGAAACACTGAAGCTTTCTTT. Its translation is CASSQGPRLGGNTEAFF.

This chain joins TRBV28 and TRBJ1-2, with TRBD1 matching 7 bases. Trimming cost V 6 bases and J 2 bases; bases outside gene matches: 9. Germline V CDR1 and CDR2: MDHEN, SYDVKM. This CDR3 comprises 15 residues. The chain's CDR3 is CASSHDRVVNYGYTF. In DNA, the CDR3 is TGTGCCAGCAGCCATGACAGGGTGGTCAACTATGGCTACACCTTC.

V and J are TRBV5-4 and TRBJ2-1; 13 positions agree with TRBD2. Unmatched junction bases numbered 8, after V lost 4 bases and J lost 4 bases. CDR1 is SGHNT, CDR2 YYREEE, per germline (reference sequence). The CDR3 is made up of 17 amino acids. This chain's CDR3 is CASSVGLAGVGYNEQFF. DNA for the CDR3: TGTGCCAGCAGCGTAGGACTAGCGGGAGTAGGGTACAATGAGCAGTTCTTC. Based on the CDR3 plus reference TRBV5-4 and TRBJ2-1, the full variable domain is ETGVTQSPTHLIKTRGQQVTLRCSSQSGHNTVSWYQQALGQGPQFIFQYYREEENGRGNFPPRFSGLQFPNYSSELNVNALELDDSALYLCASSVGLAGVGYNEQFFGPGTRLTVL.

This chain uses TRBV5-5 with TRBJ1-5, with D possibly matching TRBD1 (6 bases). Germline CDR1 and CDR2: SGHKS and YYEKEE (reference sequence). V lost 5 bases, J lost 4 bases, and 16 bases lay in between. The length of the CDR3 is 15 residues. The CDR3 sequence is CASSFDRLGNQPQHF. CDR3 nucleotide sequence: TGTGCCAGCAGTTTTGACAGGCTGGGGAATCAGCCCCAGCATTTT.

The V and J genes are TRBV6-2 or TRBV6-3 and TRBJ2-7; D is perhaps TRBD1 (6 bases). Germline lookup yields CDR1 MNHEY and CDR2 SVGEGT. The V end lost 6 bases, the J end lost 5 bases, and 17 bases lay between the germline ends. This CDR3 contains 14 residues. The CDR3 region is CASSRRDTRDEQYF. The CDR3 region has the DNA TGTGCCAGCAGCCGCAGGGACACCCGCGACGAGCAGTACTTC.

Here the CDR3 reads CASSPQGVSSGANVLTF. CDR3 nucleotide sequence: TGTGCCAGCAGTCCACAGGGGGTGAGCTCTGGGGCCAACGTCCTGACTTTC. The chain recombines TRBV27 with TRBJ2-6, with 8 bases fitting TRBD1. The CDR3 extends over 17 amino acids. Looked up from germline, CDR1 is MNHEY and CDR2 is SMNVEV (reference sequence). The V gene end was trimmed by 5 bases and the J gene end by 0 bases; junction bases not matched to a gene: 6.

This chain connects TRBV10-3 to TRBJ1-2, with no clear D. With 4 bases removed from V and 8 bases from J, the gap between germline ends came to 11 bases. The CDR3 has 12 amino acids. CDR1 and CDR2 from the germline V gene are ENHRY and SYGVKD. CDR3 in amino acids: CAISGVAGGYTF. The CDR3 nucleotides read TGTGCCATCAGTGGAGTGGCGGGGGGCTACACCTTC.

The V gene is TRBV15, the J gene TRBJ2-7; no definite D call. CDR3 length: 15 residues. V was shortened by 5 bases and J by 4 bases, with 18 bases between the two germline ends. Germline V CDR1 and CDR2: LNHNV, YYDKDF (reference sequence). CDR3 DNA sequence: TGTGCCACCAGCCCTCGAGAGAGGTCTGCGTACGAGCAGTACTTC. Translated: CATSPRERSAYEQYF.